These 30 T cell receptor beta chains originate from one sample sequenced in a study of T cell responses to AZD1222 COVID-19 vaccine. The data were produced by immunoSEQ multiplex PCR, yet TCRdb's version contains in-frame clones alone and is incomplete. The repertoire holds about 180,000 clones, with about 89% as singletons. Specimen: peripheral blood, collected on day 0 of AZD1222 vaccination. The receptors stem from an adult in good health.

The chain joins TRBV2 to TRBJ1-1, with D perhaps TRBD1 (6 bases). Germline lookup yields CDR1 SNHLY and CDR2 FYNNEI. V was clipped by 5 bases and J by 7 bases, with 11 bases between them. The length of the CDR3 is 12 residues. CDR3 bases: TGTGCCAGCAGTATACAGGGCCTTGAAGCTTTCTTT. It encodes CASSIQGLEAFF.

The CDR3 region is CASSSRQGQETQYF. In DNA, the CDR3 is TGTGCCAGCAGCTCAAGACAGGGCCAAGAGACCCAGTACTTC. The chain employs TRBV7-2 and TRBJ2-5; 7 bases match TRBD1. The J segment lost 1 base and the V segment lost 4 bases, leaving 3 bases of the junction unmatched. CDR1 and CDR2 from the germline V gene are SGHTA and FQGNSA. The CDR3 totals 14 residues.

The count of this clone is one. The CDR3 DNA sequence: TGCAGTGCTCAATTAGCCTGGGGCTACACCTTC. Protein: CSAQLAWGYTF. The chain joins TRBV20-1 to TRBJ1-2; D gene ambiguous. V was shortened by 5 bases and J by 8 bases, with 12 bases between the two germline ends. CDR1 DFQATT and CDR2 SNEGSKA come from the germline V gene (reference sequence). The CDR3 is 11 residues long.

The chain joins TRBV14 to TRBJ2-7; maybe TRBD1 (6 bases). This CDR3 has 15 residues. The V gene's germline CDR1 is SGHDN and CDR2 FVKESK. V gave up 1 base and J gave up 1 base, with 11 bases separating them. In DNA, the CDR3 is TGTGCCAGCAGCCAAGTGACAGGCGCGTCCTACGAGCAGTACTTC. Its translation is CASSQVTGASYEQYF. Looking up the rest from reference TRBV14 and TRBJ2-7 gives the full variable domain: EAGVTQFPSHSVIEKGQTVTLRCDPISGHDNLYWYRRVMGKEIKFLLHFVKESKQDESGMPNNRFLAERTGGTYSTLKVQPAELEDSGVYFCASSQVTGASYEQYFGPGTRLTVT.

The gene calls are TRBV30 and TRBJ1-1; D ambiguous. The CDR3 loop spans 15 amino acids. Per the germline V gene, CDR1 is GTSNPN and CDR2 is SVGIG (reference sequence). Trimming took 3 bases from V and 0 from J, leaving 14 bases between them. The CDR3 here is CAWRNPAPMNTEAFF. The DNA of the CDR3 is TGTGCCTGGAGAAACCCCGCCCCTATGAACACTGAAGCTTTCTTT.

The chain joins TRBV4-3 to TRBJ2-5; no definite D call. CDR3 length equals 12 residues. CDR1 and CDR2 (germline): LGHNA, YSLEER. Trimming cost V 0 bases and J 4 bases, with 3 bases left between them. CDR3 in DNA: TGCGCCAGCAGCCAAGACCCAGAGACCCAGTACTTC. Its protein product is CASSQDPETQYF.

The chain has TRBV4-2 and TRBJ2-7; D uncertain. The CDR3 is 15 amino acids. The V end was cut by 1 base, the J end by 2 bases, with 12 bases between. Germline-derived CDR1 and CDR2 are LGHNA and YNFKEQ. Here the CDR3 DNA reads TGTGCCAGCAGCCAAGCACTGTCCGGCCCCTACGAGCAGTACTTC. Translated: CASSQALSGPYEQYF.

This clone was observed a single time. The DNA for the CDR3 is TGTGCCAGCAGCCGAGAGGGACAGGAAAACTCGTATGGCTACACCTTC. It specifies CASSREGQENSYGYTF. J is TRBJ1-2 and V is TRBV6-2 or TRBV6-3; TRBD1 aligns across 8 bases. CDR3 length equals 16 residues. Germline CDR1 and CDR2: MNHEY and SVGEGT. V trimming: 6 bases; J trimming: 5 bases; junction bases outside the gene matches: 14.

The CDR3 is CASSQGTGRLAKNIQYF. CDR3 DNA: TGCGCCAGCAGCCAAGGAACGGGACGGTTAGCCAAAAACATTCAGTACTTC. The V call is TRBV4-1, the J call TRBJ2-4, with D possibly being TRBD1 or TRBD2 (5 bases each). The CDR3 is 17 amino acids. Trimming removed 1 base at V and 0 bases at J, with 13 bases between. Germline lookup yields CDR1 MGHRA and CDR2 YSYEKL.

This clone has just a few counts. This chain links TRBV10-3 with TRBJ2-3; tentatively, D is TRBD1 (5 bases). Germline V CDR1 and CDR2: ENHRY, SYGVKD. The CDR3 length is 14 residues. Trimming stripped 1 base from V and 6 bases from J, with 11 bases between. Written as DNA, the CDR3 is TGTGCCATCAGTGAGTTGGCGACAGCGGATACGCAGTATTTT. This encodes CAISELATADTQYF.

This clone was seen once. V usage is TRBV5-4 and J usage is TRBJ1-2; D ambiguous. The CDR3 spans 12 residues. The germline V gene has CDR1 SGHNT and CDR2 YYREEE (reference sequence). V lost 0 bases and J lost 5, with 5 bases in between. The CDR3 DNA follows: TGTGCCAGCAGCTTGGAAGGTTATGGCTACACCTTC. Amino acid sequence: CASSLEGYGYTF.

The J gene is TRBJ2-3, the V gene TRBV7-8, with unresolved D. The V gene lost 3 bases and the J gene lost 6 bases, with 10 bases spanning the gap. This CDR3 region has 13 residues. The germline V gene has CDR1 SGHVS and CDR2 FQNEAQ. The chain's CDR3 is CASSLRLSDTQYF. The CDR3 bases are TGTGCCAGCAGCTTGAGGCTCTCGGATACGCAGTATTTT.

J is TRBJ2-1 and V is TRBV11-3; 14 nucleotides agree with TRBD2. The germline gives CDR1 SGHNT, CDR2 YENEEA. The CDR3 has 16 amino acids. The junction had 5 bases not matched to a gene; V was cut back by 1 base and J by 9 bases. CDR3 amino acids: CASSLGGTSGSGEQFF. CDR3 sequence (DNA): TGTGCCAGCAGCTTAGGGGGGACTAGCGGGAGTGGTGAGCAGTTCTTC.

This rearrangement joins TRBV10-3 to TRBJ1-2; a possible D gene is TRBD1 (5 bases). The V end was cut by 7 bases, the J end by 4 bases, with 13 bases between. The CDR3 sequence is 13 residues long. Germline CDR1 is ENHRY and CDR2 is SYGVKD. The CDR3: CAITRGEGYGYTF. The CDR3 coding sequence is TGTGCCATCACAAGGGGCGAAGGCTATGGCTACACCTTC.

This rearrangement joins TRBV4-1 to TRBJ1-4, with D unclear. Trimming removed 3 bases from V and 7 bases from J, with 15 bases in between. CDR1 is MGHRA, CDR2 YSYEKL, per germline. The CDR3 is made up of 15 amino acids. This CDR3 reads CASSHGGRFSEKLFF. The CDR3 coding sequence is TGCGCCAGCAGCCACGGAGGGAGATTTTCTGAAAAACTGTTTTTT.

The chain couples TRBV4-3 to TRBJ1-5, with TRBD1 matching 7 bases. V was pared by 0 bases and J by 2 bases, with 4 bases of the junction left unmatched. Germline assignment: CDR1 LGHNA and CDR2 YSLEER. CDR3 length: 16 amino acids. The CDR3 reads CASSQDAGGGNQPQHF. CDR3 sequence (DNA): TGCGCCAGCAGCCAAGATGCAGGGGGAGGCAATCAGCCCCAGCATTTT.

This sequence joins TRBV6-5 and TRBJ1-5, with a tentative D call TRBD1 (6 bases). V was cut by 6 bases and J by 1 base, with 13 bases left in between. The CDR3 contains 15 residues. CDR1 is MNHEY, CDR2 SVGAGI, per germline. In DNA form, the CDR3 reads TGTGCCAGCAGACTCTCGACAGGCAGCAATCAGCCCCAGCATTTT. Encoded protein: CASRLSTGSNQPQHF.

The gene calls are TRBV2 and TRBJ1-5; D unclear. V was shortened by 7 bases and J by 4 bases, with 11 bases between the two germline ends. The CDR3 covers 13 residues. The germline V gene encodes CDR1 SNHLY and CDR2 FYNNEI. The CDR3 sequence: CASNVQKNQPQHF. CDR3 DNA: TGTGCCAGCAACGTACAGAAGAATCAGCCCCAGCATTTT. The variable domain in full, with the rest retrieved from reference TRBV2 and TRBJ1-5, is EPEVTQTPSHQVTQMGQEVILRCVPISNHLYFYWYRQILGQKVEFLVSFYNNEISEKSEIFDDQFSVERPDGSNFTLKIRSTKLEDSAMYFCASNVQKNQPQHFGDGTRLSIL.

This rearrangement joins TRBV7-9 to TRBJ1-4; no definite D call. Germline assignment: CDR1 SEHNR and CDR2 FQNEAQ (reference sequence). The V and J ends lost 1 base and 4 bases respectively, with 10 bases between them. The CDR3 contains 15 residues. In DNA form, the CDR3 reads TGTGCCAGCAGCTTAGGGACGGTGAATAATGAAAAACTGTTTTTT. Translation: CASSLGTVNNEKLFF. Full variable domain (outside the CDR3, taken from reference TRBV7-9 and TRBJ1-4): DTGVSQNPRHKITKRGQNVTFRCDPISEHNRLYWYRQTLGQGPEFLTYFQNEAQLEKSRLLSDRFSAERPKGSFSTLEIQRTEQGDSAMYLCASSLGTVNNEKLFFGSGTQLSVL.

The sample holds one count of this clone. The sample holds other DNA sequences that translate to the same CDR3. The J gene is TRBJ2-1, the V gene TRBV7-3, with a possible D match to TRBD1 (6 bases). Deletions cut 5 bases from V and 7 bases from J, with 12 bases between. The CDR3 extends over 13 amino acids. Looked up from germline, CDR1 is SGHTA and CDR2 is FQGTGA. CDR3 coding DNA: TGTGCCAGCAGCCCGAACAGGGAAAATGAGCAGTTCTTC. Its protein product is CASSPNRENEQFF.

V gene TRBV30 combines with J gene TRBJ1-5; no definite D call. There are 14 residues in the CDR3. Germline assignment: CDR1 GTSNPN and CDR2 SVGIG (reference sequence). Trimming stripped 0 bases from V and 4 bases from J, with 10 bases between. As DNA, the CDR3 is TGTGCCTGGAGTGTACGGTCCCTAAATCAGCCCCAGCATTTT. Translation gives CAWSVRSLNQPQHF.

In its sample, this clone was seen once. The chain is built from TRBV30 and TRBJ1-5; no clear D gene. The CDR3 has 13 amino acids. Trimming removed 4 bases at V and 1 base at J, with 8 bases between. CDR1 and CDR2 from the germline V gene are GTSNPN and SVGIG (reference sequence). CDR3 coding DNA: TGTGCCTGGACGTCAGGCAGCAATCAGCCCCAGCATTTT. Translation gives CAWTSGSNQPQHF.

The chain joins TRBV7-6 to TRBJ2-7; 11 bases are shared with TRBD1. This CDR3 has 16 residues. Germline V gives CDR1 SGHVS, CDR2 FNYEAQ. J gave up 3 bases and V 1 base, and 5 bases lay outside the gene matches. The CDR3 sequence: CASSLGLGTGGYEQYF. The CDR3 region has the DNA TGTGCCAGCAGCTTAGGTTTGGGGACAGGGGGCTACGAGCAGTACTTC.

This clone has only a few counts. The rearrangement joins TRBV11-1 to TRBJ2-6; a possible D gene is TRBD2 (6 bases). V gave up 4 bases and J gave up 7 bases, with 17 bases separating them. CDR1 and CDR2 (germline): SGHAT, FQDESV (reference sequence). This CDR3 has 16 residues. CDR3 coding DNA: TGTGCCAGCAGCTCCCCCACCGGGAGCGGCGCCAACGTCCTGACTTTC. It specifies CASSSPTGSGANVLTF.

The rearrangement joins TRBV5-5 to TRBJ1-5; the match to TRBD1 covers 9 bases. The germline V gene has CDR1 SGHKS and CDR2 YYEKEE (reference sequence). This CDR3 has 15 amino acids. Trimming cost V 4 bases and J 5 bases; bases outside gene matches: 7. This CDR3 is CASSSSDRGYQPQHF. The CDR3 DNA reads TGTGCCAGCAGCAGTTCGGACAGGGGATATCAGCCCCAGCATTTT.

This clone was recorded only once. The chain carries TRBV18 and TRBJ2-3, with 7 bases aligning to TRBD1. CDR1 is KGHSH and CDR2 is LQKENI in the germline V gene. V was pared by 1 base and J by 0 bases, with 4 bases of the junction left unmatched. The CDR3 is 16 residues long. CDR3 coding DNA: TGTGCCAGCTCACCACGAAAGGACAGGAGCACAGATACGCAGTATTTT. Translated: CASSPRKDRSTDTQYF.

The chain uses TRBV6-6 and TRBJ2-2; 9 nucleotides align to TRBD1. Germline V gene lookup returns CDR1 MNHNY and CDR2 SVGAGI (reference sequence). With V trimmed by 6 bases and J by 3 bases, 8 bases remained unmatched. The CDR3 loop spans 16 amino acids. Here the CDR3 DNA reads TGTGCCAGCAGCCCGCCGGGACAGGGTCACACCGGGGAGCTGTTTTTT. This codes for CASSPPGQGHTGELFF.

This chain joins TRBV10-2 and TRBJ2-4; D not resolved. This CDR3 is 13 amino acids long. Between the trimmed V and J ends, which lost 2 bases and 9 bases, there was a span of 11 bases. Germline V gene sequence: CDR1 WSHSY, CDR2 SAAADI. CDR3 DNA sequence: TGCGCCAGCAGTGAGGACCGGCCGAGCATTCAGTACTTC. Translating it yields CASSEDRPSIQYF.

The V gene is TRBV7-9, the J gene TRBJ2-1, with 10 bases lining up with TRBD2. CDR3 length: 15 amino acids. Germline V gene lookup returns CDR1 SEHNR and CDR2 FQNEAQ (reference sequence). The V gene end was trimmed by 5 bases and the J gene end by 3 bases; junction bases not matched to a gene: 4. DNA of the CDR3: TGTGCCAGCAGCCCCGGACTAGCGGTCTACAATGAGCAGTTCTTC. It yields the protein CASSPGLAVYNEQFF.

This chain links TRBV5-4 with TRBJ1-2, with D perhaps TRBD1 (6 bases). The CDR3 has 16 residues. The ends were cut back, 4 bases at V and 0 bases at J, with 16 bases in the middle. The germline gives CDR1 SGHNT, CDR2 YYREEE (reference sequence). DNA for the CDR3: TGTGCCAGCAGCCCTGACCACAGGGAAACTAACTATGGCTACACCTTC. This sequence encodes CASSPDHRETNYGYTF.